These T cell receptor beta chains were read from a single sample in a study of T cell clonotyping in hematopoietic cell transplantation. Profiled with immunoSEQ multiplex PCR; TCRdb holds only in-frame clones, not every one. The table records fewer than 15,000 clones, roughly 92% of them present only once. This sample comprised PBMCs, obtained 100 days after allogeneic stem cell transplant. The source of these receptors is a female patient aged 45 to 65 who had an allogeneic stem cell transplant from an unrelated donor, so the T cells may come from the graft donor. Some clones in this sample may be carry-over from other donors' samples. Each CDR3 is given with its conserved first and last residue. Each record gives: clone size, V gene, CDR3 length, D gene, J gene, CDR3 protein, CDR3 DNA. A D gene is named only where the DNA matches it firmly. Clone size is shown for a subset of rows, as once, few, many or a class of expanded clone.

clone_size: -; v_call: TRBV19; cdr3_length: 14; d_call: TRBD1; j_call: TRBJ2-7; cdr3_aa: CASADRESFYEQYF; cdr3_nt: TGTGCCAGCGCAGACAGGGAATCATTCTACGAGCAGTACTTC
clone_size: -; v_call: TRBV5-8; cdr3_length: 13; d_call: -; j_call: TRBJ2-5; cdr3_aa: CASSFTLRETQYF; cdr3_nt: TGTGCCAGCAGCTTTACCCTTCGCGAGACCCAGTACTTC
clone_size: -; v_call: TRBV19; cdr3_length: 16; d_call: -; j_call: TRBJ1-4; cdr3_aa: CASSAGTHLFNEKLFF; cdr3_nt: TGTGCCAGTAGTGCCGGGACACACCTATTTAATGAAAAACTGTTTTTT
clone_size: -; v_call: TRBV5-1; cdr3_length: 15; d_call: -; j_call: TRBJ2-7; cdr3_aa: CASSLDNAVSYEQYF; cdr3_nt: TGCGCCAGCAGCCTCGATAATGCAGTCTCCTACGAGCAGTACTTC
clone_size: once; v_call: TRBV20-1; cdr3_length: 11; d_call: -; j_call: TRBJ1-1; cdr3_aa: CSASSYTEAFF; cdr3_nt: TGCAGTGCCTCTAGTTACACTGAAGCTTTCTTT
clone_size: -; v_call: TRBV6-5; cdr3_length: 13; d_call: -; j_call: TRBJ1-1; cdr3_aa: CASSRQEYTEAFF; cdr3_nt: TGTGCCAGCAGTCGACAGGAGTACACTGAAGCTTTCTTT
clone_size: -; v_call: TRBV9; cdr3_length: 13; d_call: -; j_call: TRBJ2-3; cdr3_aa: CASSVYLGDTQYF; cdr3_nt: TGTGCCAGCAGCGTATATCTGGGAGATACGCAGTATTTT
clone_size: -; v_call: TRBV4-1; cdr3_length: 16; d_call: -; j_call: TRBJ1-1; cdr3_aa: CASSQGGGALRTEAFF; cdr3_nt: TGCGCCAGCAGCCAAGGAGGGGGGGCCCTGAGGACTGAAGCTTTCTTT
clone_size: -; v_call: TRBV18; cdr3_length: 14; d_call: -; j_call: TRBJ1-5; cdr3_aa: CASSPNYSNQPQHF; cdr3_nt: TGTGCCAGCTCACCGAACTATAGCAATCAGCCCCAGCATTTT
clone_size: -; v_call: TRBV28; cdr3_length: 12; d_call: -; j_call: TRBJ1-6; cdr3_aa: CASREYNSPLHF; cdr3_nt: TGTGCCAGCAGAGAATATAATTCACCCCTCCACTTT
clone_size: -; v_call: TRBV7-9; cdr3_length: 13; d_call: -; j_call: TRBJ2-7; cdr3_aa: CASSFPSSYEQYF; cdr3_nt: TGTGCCAGCAGCTTCCCAAGCTCCTACGAGCAGTACTTC
clone_size: -; v_call: TRBV2; cdr3_length: 13; d_call: TRBD2; j_call: TRBJ2-7; cdr3_aa: CASSELLAGEQYF; cdr3_nt: TGTGCCAGCAGTGAACTACTAGCGGGCGAGCAGTACTTC
clone_size: -; v_call: TRBV6-5; cdr3_length: 15; d_call: -; j_call: TRBJ1-2; cdr3_aa: CASSLGGAGVYGYTF; cdr3_nt: TGTGCCAGCAGTTTAGGGGGGGCTGGAGTGTATGGCTACACCTTC
clone_size: -; v_call: TRBV5-6; cdr3_length: 16; d_call: TRBD2; j_call: TRBJ2-3; cdr3_aa: CASSLELAGGPFGQYF; cdr3_nt: TGTGCCAGCAGCTTGGAGCTAGCGGGGGGACCCTTTGGGCAGTATTTT
clone_size: -; v_call: TRBV30; cdr3_length: 15; d_call: -; j_call: TRBJ1-4; cdr3_aa: CAWRGPGITNEKLFF; cdr3_nt: TGTGCCTGGAGAGGACCGGGAATTACTAATGAAAAACTGTTTTTT
clone_size: -; v_call: TRBV7-2; cdr3_length: 13; d_call: TRBD1; j_call: TRBJ2-1; cdr3_aa: CASSLTGSTEQFF; cdr3_nt: TGTGCCAGCAGCCTGACAGGGTCGACTGAGCAGTTCTTC
clone_size: once; v_call: TRBV4-2; cdr3_length: 17; d_call: TRBD1; j_call: TRBJ1-2; cdr3_aa: CASSQGRGQGGNYGYTF; cdr3_nt: TGTGCCAGCAGCCAAGGTCGCGGACAGGGAGGAAACTATGGCTACACCTTC
clone_size: -; v_call: TRBV5-1; cdr3_length: 15; d_call: -; j_call: TRBJ1-2; cdr3_aa: CASSLGAQSGNGYTF; cdr3_nt: TGCGCCAGCAGCTTGGGGGCCCAATCAGGGAATGGCTACACCTTC
clone_size: -; v_call: TRBV11-3; cdr3_length: 14; d_call: -; j_call: TRBJ2-3; cdr3_aa: CASSLGTTTDTQYF; cdr3_nt: TGTGCCAGCAGCTTAGGTACAACCACAGATACGCAGTATTTT
clone_size: once; v_call: TRBV19; cdr3_length: 14; d_call: -; j_call: TRBJ1-5; cdr3_aa: CASSIDQQQQPQHF; cdr3_nt: TGTGCCAGTAGTATAGATCAACAGCAACAGCCCCAGCATTTT
clone_size: -; v_call: TRBV7-2; cdr3_length: 16; d_call: TRBD2; j_call: TRBJ2-1; cdr3_aa: CASSYDLSGGPREQFF; cdr3_nt: TGTGCCAGCAGCTACGATCTTAGCGGGGGCCCGCGTGAGCAGTTCTTC
clone_size: -; v_call: TRBV9; cdr3_length: 15; d_call: TRBD2; j_call: TRBJ2-5; cdr3_aa: CASSGGLAGAETQYF; cdr3_nt: TGTGCCAGCAGCGGGGGACTAGCGGGAGCAGAGACCCAGTACTTC
clone_size: -; v_call: TRBV4-2; cdr3_length: 18; d_call: -; j_call: TRBJ1-1; cdr3_aa: CASSQREVNVGVTTEAFF; cdr3_nt: TGTGCCAGCAGCCAAAGGGAGGTTAACGTAGGGGTTACCACTGAAGCTTTCTTT
clone_size: -; v_call: TRBV6-1; cdr3_length: 13; d_call: -; j_call: TRBJ2-7; cdr3_aa: CASQTGSSYEQYF; cdr3_nt: TGTGCCAGTCAGACAGGTTCCTCCTACGAGCAGTACTTC
clone_size: -; v_call: TRBV7-8; cdr3_length: 15; d_call: -; j_call: TRBJ2-7; cdr3_aa: CASSLRQGPTYEQYF; cdr3_nt: TGTGCCAGCAGCTTACGGCAGGGGCCTACCTACGAGCAGTACTTC
clone_size: -; v_call: TRBV5-6; cdr3_length: 14; d_call: -; j_call: TRBJ1-1; cdr3_aa: CASSAYNLNTEAFF; cdr3_nt: TGTGCCAGCAGCGCCTACAACTTGAACACTGAAGCTTTCTTT
clone_size: -; v_call: TRBV27; cdr3_length: 14; d_call: -; j_call: TRBJ2-1; cdr3_aa: CATARLGPYNEQFF; cdr3_nt: TGTGCCACCGCGCGACTAGGACCCTACAATGAGCAGTTCTTC
clone_size: once; v_call: TRBV4-1; cdr3_length: 15; d_call: -; j_call: TRBJ2-7; cdr3_aa: CASSRSLDGYYEQYF; cdr3_nt: TGCGCCAGCAGCCGCTCTCTGGACGGTTACTACGAGCAGTACTTC
clone_size: few; v_call: TRBV28; cdr3_length: 13; d_call: -; j_call: TRBJ2-2; cdr3_aa: CASSLRGTGELFF; cdr3_nt: TGTGCCAGCAGTTTAAGGGGTACCGGGGAGCTGTTTTTT
clone_size: -; v_call: TRBV5-6; cdr3_length: 11; d_call: -; j_call: TRBJ1-1; cdr3_aa: CASSFNTEAFF; cdr3_nt: TGTGCCAGCAGCTTCAACACTGAAGCTTTCTTT
clone_size: once; v_call: TRBV7-8; cdr3_length: 13; d_call: -; j_call: TRBJ2-1; cdr3_aa: CASSLGPYNEQFF; cdr3_nt: TGTGCCAGCAGCTTGGGGCCTTACAATGAGCAGTTCTTC
clone_size: once; v_call: TRBV7-2; cdr3_length: 11; d_call: -; j_call: TRBJ2-1; cdr3_aa: CASSTHNEQFF; cdr3_nt: TGTGCCAGCAGCACCCATAATGAGCAGTTCTTC
clone_size: -; v_call: TRBV29-1; cdr3_length: 13; d_call: TRBD1; j_call: TRBJ2-1; cdr3_aa: CSVRDRGDNEQFF; cdr3_nt: TGCAGCGTTCGGGACAGGGGGGACAATGAGCAGTTCTTC
clone_size: -; v_call: TRBV6-5; cdr3_length: 13; d_call: TRBD1; j_call: TRBJ1-1; cdr3_aa: CASSSGTGSEAFF; cdr3_nt: TGTGCCAGCAGTTCCGGGACAGGTTCTGAAGCTTTCTTT
clone_size: -; v_call: TRBV11-2; cdr3_length: 17; d_call: -; j_call: TRBJ2-7; cdr3_aa: CASSLSSSTGLYYEQYF; cdr3_nt: TGTGCCAGCAGCCTATCCTCTTCCACAGGGCTATACTACGAGCAGTACTTC
clone_size: -; v_call: TRBV11-2; cdr3_length: 14; d_call: -; j_call: TRBJ2-7; cdr3_aa: CASSLGGGPYEQYF; cdr3_nt: TGTGCCAGCAGCTTAGGTGGGGGGCCTTACGAGCAGTACTTC
clone_size: -; v_call: TRBV4-3; cdr3_length: 16; d_call: -; j_call: TRBJ1-6; cdr3_aa: CASSQDQGAVNSPLHF; cdr3_nt: TGCGCCAGCAGCCAAGATCAAGGGGCGGTTAATTCACCCCTCCACTTT
clone_size: -; v_call: TRBV5-6; cdr3_length: 15; d_call: TRBD2; j_call: TRBJ2-3; cdr3_aa: CASRSSGGPTDTQYF; cdr3_nt: TGTGCCAGCAGATCTAGCGGGGGGCCCACAGATACGCAGTATTTT
clone_size: -; v_call: TRBV6-1; cdr3_length: 14; d_call: -; j_call: TRBJ1-1; cdr3_aa: CASSEFWVRTEAFF; cdr3_nt: TGTGCCAGCAGTGAATTCTGGGTGAGGACTGAAGCTTTCTTT
clone_size: once; v_call: TRBV28; cdr3_length: 14; d_call: TRBD2; j_call: TRBJ2-1; cdr3_aa: CASSLAGEANEQFF; cdr3_nt: TGTGCCAGCAGTTTAGCGGGAGAGGCCAATGAGCAGTTCTTC
clone_size: -; v_call: TRBV5-1; cdr3_length: 15; d_call: -; j_call: TRBJ2-2; cdr3_aa: CASSFSPGDSGELFF; cdr3_nt: TGCGCCAGCAGCTTTTCTCCGGGGGATTCCGGGGAGCTGTTTTTT
clone_size: -; v_call: TRBV28; cdr3_length: 14; d_call: TRBD1; j_call: TRBJ1-2; cdr3_aa: CASSYPDRYYGYTF; cdr3_nt: TGTGCCAGCAGTTACCCGGACAGGTACTATGGCTACACCTTC
clone_size: few; v_call: TRBV5-1; cdr3_length: 14; d_call: TRBD1; j_call: TRBJ1-2; cdr3_aa: CASSLHGTGYGYTF; cdr3_nt: TGCGCCAGCAGCTTGCACGGGACAGGGTACGGCTACACCTTC
clone_size: -; v_call: TRBV11-3; cdr3_length: 14; d_call: -; j_call: TRBJ2-6; cdr3_aa: CASSLSAGANVLTF; cdr3_nt: TGTGCCAGCAGCTTATCAGCTGGGGCCAACGTCCTGACTTTC
clone_size: -; v_call: TRBV27; cdr3_length: 14; d_call: TRBD2; j_call: TRBJ2-7; cdr3_aa: CASSFLDGGYEQYF; cdr3_nt: TGTGCCAGCAGTTTCCTGGACGGGGGGTACGAGCAGTACTTC
clone_size: -; v_call: TRBV10-3; cdr3_length: 17; d_call: TRBD1; j_call: TRBJ1-2; cdr3_aa: CAISESRTGIGDYGYTF; cdr3_nt: TGTGCCATCAGTGAGTCAAGGACAGGAATTGGAGACTATGGCTACACCTTC
clone_size: -; v_call: TRBV4-2; cdr3_length: 14; d_call: -; j_call: TRBJ2-5; cdr3_aa: CASSQDWGTETQYF; cdr3_nt: TGTGCCAGCAGCCAAGATTGGGGGACAGAGACCCAGTACTTC